This TCR beta chain was obtained from a study of blood T cell repertoires in COVID-19. The CDR3 length is 15 residues. The germline V and J ends were trimmed by 3 bases and 5 bases, with 17 bases remaining between them. In germline, CDR1 is SGDLS, CDR2 YYNGEE. Profiling relied on immunoSEQ multiplex PCR, and the TCRdb table lists in-frame clones only, not all of them. Of approximately 280,000 clones listed, 86% are singletons. The rearrangement joins TRBV9 to TRBJ1-1, with unresolved D. The TCR sequence derives from a woman under 30 who had recovered from COVID-19. Specimen: PBMCs or T cells enriched from blood (not recorded which). The CDR3 spells CASSGGYTGFTEAFF. The CDR3, as DNA: TGTGCCAGCAGCGGAGGGTATACGGGTTTTACTGAAGCTTTCTTT. The full variable domain, rest sourced from reference TRBV9 and TRBJ1-1, is DSGVTQTPKHLITATGQRVTLRCSPRSGDLSVYWYQQSLDQGLQFLIQYYNGEERAKGNILERFSAQQFPDLHSELNLSSLELGDSALYFCASSGGYTGFTEAFFGQGTRLTVV.